This TCR beta chain emerged from a study of shared clonotypes between healthy human individuals. This table comes from immunoSEQ multiplex PCR, and its TCRdb copy is limited to in-frame clones, with some not included. The data show more than 2 million clones, with more than 90% seen just once and around 0.13% held by the top ten. The CDR3 is 13 amino acids. V shed 5 bases and J shed 6 bases, with 10 bases lying between them. The germline V gene encodes CDR1 MNHEY and CDR2 SVGAGI. Sequences were obtained from naive CD4+ T cells sorted from blood. Subset given: CD45RA+ positively selected. The rearrangement uses TRBV6-5 and TRBJ2-2; D unclear. This TCR came from a man aged 18 to 30 in good health. CDR3 nucleotides: TGTGCCAGCAGTACCCAGAAAGCCGGGGAGCTGTTTTTT. Amino acid sequence: CASSTQKAGELFF.